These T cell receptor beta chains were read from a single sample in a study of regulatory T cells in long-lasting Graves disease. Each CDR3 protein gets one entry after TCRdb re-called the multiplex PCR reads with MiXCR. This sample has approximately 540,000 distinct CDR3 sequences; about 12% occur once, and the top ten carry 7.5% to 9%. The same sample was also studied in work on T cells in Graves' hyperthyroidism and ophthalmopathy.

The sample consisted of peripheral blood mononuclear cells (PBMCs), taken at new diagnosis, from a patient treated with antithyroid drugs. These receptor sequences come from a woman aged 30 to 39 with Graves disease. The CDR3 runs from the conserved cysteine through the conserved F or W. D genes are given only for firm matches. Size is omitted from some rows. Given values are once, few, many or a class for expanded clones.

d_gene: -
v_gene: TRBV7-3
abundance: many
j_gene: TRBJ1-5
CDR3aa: CASSSVVWSYSNQPQHF
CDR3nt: TGTGCCAGCAGCTCCGTCGTTTGGTCTTATAGCAATCAGCCCCAGCATTTT

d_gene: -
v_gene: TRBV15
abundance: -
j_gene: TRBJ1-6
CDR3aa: CATSRDRAGSSPLHF
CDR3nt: TGTGCCACCAGCAGAGATAGGGCAGGCAGTTCACCCCTCCACTTT

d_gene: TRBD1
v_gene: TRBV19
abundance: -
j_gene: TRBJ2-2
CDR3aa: CASSTGTGTGELFF
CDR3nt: TGTGCCAGTAGTACGGGGACAGGCACCGGGGAGCTGTTTTTT

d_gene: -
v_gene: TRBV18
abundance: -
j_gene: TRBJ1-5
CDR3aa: CASSPTDDQPQHF
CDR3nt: TGTGCCAGCTCACCGACAGACGATCAGCCCCAGCATTTT

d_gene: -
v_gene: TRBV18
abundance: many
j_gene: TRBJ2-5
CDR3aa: CASSPGWGGGETQYF
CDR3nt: TGTGCCAGCTCACCCGGATGGGGTGGAGGAGAGACCCAGTACTTC

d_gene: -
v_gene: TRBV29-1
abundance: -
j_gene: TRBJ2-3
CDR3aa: CSAATQGPDTQYF
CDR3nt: TGCAGCGCCGCTACACAGGGACCAGATACGCAGTATTTT

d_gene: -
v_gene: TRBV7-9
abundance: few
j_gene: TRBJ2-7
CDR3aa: CASSLALADYEQYF
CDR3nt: TGTGCCAGCAGCTTAGCGCTGGCTGACTACGAGCAGTACTTC

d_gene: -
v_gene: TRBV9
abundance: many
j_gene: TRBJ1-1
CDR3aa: CASSVVDSHTEAFF
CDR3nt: TGTGCCAGCAGCGTAGTTGACAGCCACACTGAAGCTTTCTTT

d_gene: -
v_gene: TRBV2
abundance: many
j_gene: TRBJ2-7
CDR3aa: CASSQEGSHSYEQYF
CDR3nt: TGTGCCAGCAGTCAGGAGGGGTCTCACTCCTACGAGCAGTACTTC

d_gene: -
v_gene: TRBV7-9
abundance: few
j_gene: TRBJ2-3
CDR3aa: CASRPPSGVGDTQYF
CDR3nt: TGTGCCAGCAGACCACCATCAGGGGTCGGAGATACGCAGTATTTT

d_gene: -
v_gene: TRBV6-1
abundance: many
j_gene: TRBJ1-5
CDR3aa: CASGRRSNQPQHF
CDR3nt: TGTGCCAGTGGACGGAGAAGCAATCAGCCCCAGCATTTT

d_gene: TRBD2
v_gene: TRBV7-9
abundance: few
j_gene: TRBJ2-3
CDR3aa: CASSAGLAGGTDTQYF
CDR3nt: TGTGCCAGCAGCGCCGGACTAGCGGGAGGAACAGATACGCAGTATTTT

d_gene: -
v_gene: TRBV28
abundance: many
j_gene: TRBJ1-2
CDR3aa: CASSFRTVWHGYTF
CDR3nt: TGTGCCAGCAGTTTTAGGACAGTATGGCATGGCTACACCTTC

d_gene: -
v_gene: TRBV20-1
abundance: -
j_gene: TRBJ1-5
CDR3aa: CSASGAAEQPQHF
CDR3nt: TGCAGTGCTAGTGGGGCGGCGGAACAGCCCCAGCATTTT

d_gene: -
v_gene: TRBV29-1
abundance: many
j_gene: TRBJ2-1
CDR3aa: CSVEGRVNEQFF
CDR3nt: TGCAGCGTTGAAGGGAGGGTGAATGAGCAGTTCTTC

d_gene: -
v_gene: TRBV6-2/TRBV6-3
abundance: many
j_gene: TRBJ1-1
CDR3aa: CASSYKGNTEAFF
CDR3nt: TGTGCCAGCAGTTACAAGGGCAACACTGAAGCTTTCTTT

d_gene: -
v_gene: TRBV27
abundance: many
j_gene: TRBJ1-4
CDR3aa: CASSRRGANEKLFF
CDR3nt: TGTGCCAGCAGCCGGCGGGGGGCTAATGAAAAACTGTTTTTT

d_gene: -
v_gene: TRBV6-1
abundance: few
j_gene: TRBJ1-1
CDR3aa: CASIRPGIVGNTEAFF
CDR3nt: TGTGCCAGCATCCGTCCAGGGATTGTGGGTAACACTGAAGCTTTCTTT

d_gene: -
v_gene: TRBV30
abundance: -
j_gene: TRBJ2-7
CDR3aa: CAWSLFAVGQYF
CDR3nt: TGTGCCTGGAGCCTGTTCGCCGTTGGGCAGTACTTC

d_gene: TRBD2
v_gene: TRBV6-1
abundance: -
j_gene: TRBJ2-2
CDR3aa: CASTITAGEGGTGELFF
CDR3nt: TGTGCCAGCACTATTACCGCGGGAGAAGGAGGAACCGGGGAGCTGTTTTTT

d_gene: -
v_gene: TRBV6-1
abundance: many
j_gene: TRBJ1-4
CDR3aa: CASRPGVHNEKLFF
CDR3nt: TGTGCCAGCAGACCCGGGGTGCATAATGAAAAACTGTTTTTT

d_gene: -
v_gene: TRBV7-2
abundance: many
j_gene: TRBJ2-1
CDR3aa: CASSLAQGLDNEQFF
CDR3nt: TGTGCCAGCAGCTTAGCGCAGGGGTTAGACAATGAGCAGTTCTTC

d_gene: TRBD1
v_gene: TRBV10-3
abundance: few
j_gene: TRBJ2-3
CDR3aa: CAISSHAGQGRATDTQYF
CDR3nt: TGTGCCATCAGTTCACACGCGGGACAGGGACGAGCCACAGATACGCAGTATTTT

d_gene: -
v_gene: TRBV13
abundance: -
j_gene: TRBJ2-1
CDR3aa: CASSLGASVEQFF
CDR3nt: TGTGCCAGCAGCTTGGGGGCTTCGGTTGAGCAGTTCTTC

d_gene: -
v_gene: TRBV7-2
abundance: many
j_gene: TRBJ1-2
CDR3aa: CASSLVAALGYTF
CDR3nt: TGTGCCAGCAGCTTAGTGGCGGCGTTGGGCTACACCTTC

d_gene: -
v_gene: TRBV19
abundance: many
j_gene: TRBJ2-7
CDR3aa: CASSMGSGYEQYF
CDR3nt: TGTGCCAGTAGTATGGGCTCAGGCTACGAGCAGTACTTC

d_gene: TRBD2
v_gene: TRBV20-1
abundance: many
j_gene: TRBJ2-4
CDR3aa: CSAITTSGRAGAKNIQYF
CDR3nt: TGCAGTGCTATAACGACTAGCGGGAGGGCCGGGGCCAAAAACATTCAGTACTTC

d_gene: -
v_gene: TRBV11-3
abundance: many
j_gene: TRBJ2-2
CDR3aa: CASSLDSGDGELFF
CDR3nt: TGTGCCAGCAGCTTAGATTCGGGTGACGGGGAGCTGTTTTTT

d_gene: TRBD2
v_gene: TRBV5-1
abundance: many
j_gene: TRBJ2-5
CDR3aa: CASSLALAEQETQYF
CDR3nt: TGCGCCAGCAGCTTGGCACTAGCGGAGCAAGAGACCCAGTACTTC

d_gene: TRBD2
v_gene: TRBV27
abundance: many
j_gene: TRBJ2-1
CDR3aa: CASTTSAPLYNEQFF
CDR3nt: TGTGCCAGCACTACTAGCGCCCCACTTTACAATGAGCAGTTCTTC

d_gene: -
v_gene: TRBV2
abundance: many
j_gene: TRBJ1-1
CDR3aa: CASSLGRRETEAFF
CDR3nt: TGTGCCAGCAGTCTGGGTAGAAGGGAAACTGAAGCTTTCTTT

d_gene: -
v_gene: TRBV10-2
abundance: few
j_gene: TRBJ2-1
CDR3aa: CASGPSGGAYNEQFF
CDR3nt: TGCGCCAGCGGCCCGTCGGGCGGGGCCTACAATGAGCAGTTCTTC

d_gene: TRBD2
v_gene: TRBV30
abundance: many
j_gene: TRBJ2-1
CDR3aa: CAWRILAGGPVLVF
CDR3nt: TGTGCCTGGAGGATACTAGCGGGAGGGCCGGTGTTAGTCTTC

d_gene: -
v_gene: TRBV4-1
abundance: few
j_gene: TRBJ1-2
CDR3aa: CASSQGRGSYGYTF
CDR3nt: TGCGCCAGCAGCCAAGGAAGGGGGAGCTATGGCTACACCTTC

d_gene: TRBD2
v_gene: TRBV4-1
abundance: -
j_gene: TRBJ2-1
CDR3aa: CASSQRVLAGGSNEQFF
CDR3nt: TGCGCCAGCAGCCAAAGGGTACTAGCGGGAGGATCCAATGAGCAGTTCTTC

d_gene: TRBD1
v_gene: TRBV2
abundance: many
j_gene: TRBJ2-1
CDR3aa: CASRRGGQYNEQFF
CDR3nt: TGTGCCAGCAGAAGAGGGGGACAGTACAATGAGCAGTTCTTC

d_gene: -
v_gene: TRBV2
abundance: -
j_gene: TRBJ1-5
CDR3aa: CASSKDSSLSNQPQHF
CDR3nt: TGTGCCAGCAGTAAGGACAGCTCCCTGAGCAATCAGCCCCAGCATTTT

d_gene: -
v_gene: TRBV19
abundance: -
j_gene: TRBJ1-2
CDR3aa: CASSLQLTSQGYGYTF
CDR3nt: TGTGCCAGTAGCCTACAATTGACAAGCCAGGGCTATGGCTACACCTTC

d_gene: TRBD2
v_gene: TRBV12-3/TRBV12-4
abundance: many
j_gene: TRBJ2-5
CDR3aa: CASSLAGTSGSGETQYF
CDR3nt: TGTGCCAGCAGTTTAGCGGGGACTAGCGGGAGTGGAGAGACCCAGTACTTC

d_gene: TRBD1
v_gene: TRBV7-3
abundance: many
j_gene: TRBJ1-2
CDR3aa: CASSLRDRGLNYGYTF
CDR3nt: TGTGCCAGCAGCCTTCGGGACAGGGGTTTAAACTATGGCTACACCTTC

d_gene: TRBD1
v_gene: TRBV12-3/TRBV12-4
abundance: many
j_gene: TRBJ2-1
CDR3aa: CASDRTNRGPNNEQFF
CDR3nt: TGTGCCAGCGATAGGACAAACAGGGGGCCAAACAATGAGCAGTTCTTC

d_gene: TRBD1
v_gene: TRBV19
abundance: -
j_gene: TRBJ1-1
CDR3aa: CASRAPTGGFTEAFF
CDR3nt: TGTGCCAGTAGAGCCCCAACAGGGGGCTTCACTGAAGCTTTCTTT

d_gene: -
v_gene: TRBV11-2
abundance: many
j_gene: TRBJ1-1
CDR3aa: CASSLEAGFEAFF
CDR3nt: TGTGCCAGCAGCTTAGAGGCAGGATTTGAAGCTTTCTTT

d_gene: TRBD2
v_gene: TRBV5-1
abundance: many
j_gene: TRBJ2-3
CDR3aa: CASSLAASGRTDTQYF
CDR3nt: TGCGCCAGCAGCTTGGCGGCTAGCGGGAGAACAGATACGCAGTATTTT

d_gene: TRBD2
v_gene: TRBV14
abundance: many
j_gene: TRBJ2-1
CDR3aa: CASSHRVASGSDEQFF
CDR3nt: TGTGCCAGCAGCCACAGGGTGGCTAGCGGGAGCGATGAGCAGTTCTTC

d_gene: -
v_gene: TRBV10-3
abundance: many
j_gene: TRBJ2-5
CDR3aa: CAISASTGGETQYF
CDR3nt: TGTGCCATCAGTGCGTCGACTGGGGGGGAGACCCAGTACTTC

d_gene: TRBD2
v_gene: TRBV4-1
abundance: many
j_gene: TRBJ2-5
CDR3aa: CASSRGLADEETQYF
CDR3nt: TGCGCCAGCAGCCGGGGACTAGCAGACGAAGAGACCCAGTACTTC

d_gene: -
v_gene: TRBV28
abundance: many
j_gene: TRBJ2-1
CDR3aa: CASSLFPTRRSYNEQFF
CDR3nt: TGTGCCAGCAGTTTATTTCCGACTAGAAGATCCTACAATGAGCAGTTCTTC

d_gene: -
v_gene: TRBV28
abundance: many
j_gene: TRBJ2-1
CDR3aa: CASSLFSGNEQFF
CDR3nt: TGTGCCAGCAGTTTATTCAGTGGGAATGAGCAGTTCTTC

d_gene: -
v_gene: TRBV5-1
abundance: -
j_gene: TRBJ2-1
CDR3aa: CASSSGDRYNERFF
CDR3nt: TGCGCCAGCAGCTCGGGAGATCGTTACAATGAGCGGTTCTTC

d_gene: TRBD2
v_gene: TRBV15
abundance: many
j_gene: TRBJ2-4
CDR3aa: CATSRGVAGEKNIQYF
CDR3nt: TGTGCCACCAGCAGAGGGGTAGCGGGAGAGAAAAACATTCAGTACTTC

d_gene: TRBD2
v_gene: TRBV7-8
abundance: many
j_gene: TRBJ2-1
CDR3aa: CASSSLFGLAGVHEQFF
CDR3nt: TGTGCCAGCAGCTCACTTTTTGGACTAGCGGGAGTCCATGAGCAGTTCTTC

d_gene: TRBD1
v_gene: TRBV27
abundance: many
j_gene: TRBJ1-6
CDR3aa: CASSPQGANSPLHF
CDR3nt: TGTGCCAGCAGCCCACAGGGGGCGAATTCACCCCTCCACTTT

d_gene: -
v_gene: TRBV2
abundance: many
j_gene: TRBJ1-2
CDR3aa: CASRPLGLGYTF
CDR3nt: TGTGCCAGCAGGCCGTTGGGGCTCGGCTACACCTTC

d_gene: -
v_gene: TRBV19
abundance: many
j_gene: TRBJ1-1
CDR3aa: CASSIRGEAFF
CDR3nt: TGTGCCAGTAGTATTCGGGGTGAAGCTTTCTTT

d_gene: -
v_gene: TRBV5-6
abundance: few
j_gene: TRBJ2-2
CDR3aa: CASSLLWNTGELFF
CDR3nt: TGTGCCAGCAGCTTGCTTTGGAACACCGGGGAGCTGTTTTTT

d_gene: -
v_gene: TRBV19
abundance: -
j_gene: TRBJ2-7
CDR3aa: CASSSFEEQYF
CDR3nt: TGTGCCAGTAGTTCCTTTGAGGAGCAGTACTTC

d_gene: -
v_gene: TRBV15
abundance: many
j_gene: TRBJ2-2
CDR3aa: CATSRDRTGTNTGELFF
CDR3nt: TGTGCCACCAGCAGAGATCGAACAGGGACGAACACCGGGGAGCTGTTTTTT

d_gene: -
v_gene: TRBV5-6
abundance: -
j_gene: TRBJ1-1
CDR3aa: CASSFWGVNTEAFF
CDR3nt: TGTGCCAGCAGCTTTTGGGGGGTGAACACTGAAGCTTTCTTT

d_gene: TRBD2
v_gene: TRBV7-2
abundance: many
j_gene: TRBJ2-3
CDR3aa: CASSKTLAASTDTQYF
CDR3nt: TGTGCCAGCAGCAAAACACTAGCGGCATCCACAGATACGCAGTATTTT